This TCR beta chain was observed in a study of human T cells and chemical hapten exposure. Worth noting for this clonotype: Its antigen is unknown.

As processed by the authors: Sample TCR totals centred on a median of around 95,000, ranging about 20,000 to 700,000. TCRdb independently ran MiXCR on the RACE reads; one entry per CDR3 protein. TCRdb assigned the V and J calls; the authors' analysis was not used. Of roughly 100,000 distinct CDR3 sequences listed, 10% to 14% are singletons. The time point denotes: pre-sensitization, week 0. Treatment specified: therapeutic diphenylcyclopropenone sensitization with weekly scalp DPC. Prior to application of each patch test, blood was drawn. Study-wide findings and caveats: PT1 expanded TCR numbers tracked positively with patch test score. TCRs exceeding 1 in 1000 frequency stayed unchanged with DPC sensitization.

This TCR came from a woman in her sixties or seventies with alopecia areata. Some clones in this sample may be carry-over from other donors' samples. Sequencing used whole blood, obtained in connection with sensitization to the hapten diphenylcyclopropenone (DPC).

The CDR3 nucleotides read TGTGCCAGCAGCCTCCGACAGGGTTCACCCCTCCACTTT. Translated: CASSLRQGSPLHF. This rearrangement joins TRBV3-1 to TRBJ1-6, with 7 bases lining up with TRBD1. Germline V gene sequence: CDR1 LGHDT, CDR2 YNNKEL (reference sequence). The junction had 3 bases not matched to a gene; V was cut back by 4 bases and J by 9 bases. The CDR3 extends over 13 amino acids.